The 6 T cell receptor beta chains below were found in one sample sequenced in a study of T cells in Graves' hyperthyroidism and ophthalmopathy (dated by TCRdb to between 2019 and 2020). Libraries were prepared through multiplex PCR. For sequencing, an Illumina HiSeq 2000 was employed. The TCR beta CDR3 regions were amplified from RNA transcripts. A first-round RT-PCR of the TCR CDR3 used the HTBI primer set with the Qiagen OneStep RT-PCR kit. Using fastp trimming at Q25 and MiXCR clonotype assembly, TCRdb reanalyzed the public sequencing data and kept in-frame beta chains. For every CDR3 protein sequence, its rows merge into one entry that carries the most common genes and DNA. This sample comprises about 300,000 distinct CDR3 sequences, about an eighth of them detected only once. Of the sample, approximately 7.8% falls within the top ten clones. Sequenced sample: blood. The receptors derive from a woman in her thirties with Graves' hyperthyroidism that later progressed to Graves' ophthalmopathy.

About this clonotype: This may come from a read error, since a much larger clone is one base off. CDR3 in DNA: TGCAGTGCCACCATCGGGGCTGATGCTTTCTTT. Amino acid sequence: CSATIGADAFF. The chain combines TRBV20-1 with TRBJ1-1, with D possibly TRBD1 on 5 matching bases. This CDR3 spans 11 amino acids. CDR1 is DFQATT and CDR2 is SNEGSKA in the germline V gene (reference sequence).

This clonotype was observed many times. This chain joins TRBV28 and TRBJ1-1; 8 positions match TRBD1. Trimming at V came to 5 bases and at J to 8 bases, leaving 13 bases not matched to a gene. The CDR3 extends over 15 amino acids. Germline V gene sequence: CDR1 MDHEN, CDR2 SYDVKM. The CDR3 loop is CASSPQGAVVREAFF. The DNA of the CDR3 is TGTGCCAGCAGTCCCCAGGGGGCAGTGGTTCGAGAAGCTTTCTTT.

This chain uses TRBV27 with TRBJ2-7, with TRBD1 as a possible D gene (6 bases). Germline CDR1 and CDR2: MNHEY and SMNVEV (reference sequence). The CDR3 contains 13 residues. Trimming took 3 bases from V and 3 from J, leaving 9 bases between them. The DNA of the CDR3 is TGTGCCAGCAGTTTGCGGACAGACTACGAGCAGTACTTC. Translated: CASSLRTDYEQYF.

The CDR3 DNA reads as TGCAGTGCCCCCAGCCCGAGAGGCACAGATACGCAGTATTTT. Its protein is CSAPSPRGTDTQYF. The V and J genes are TRBV20-1 and TRBJ2-3; D gene ambiguous. Germline V CDR1 and CDR2: DFQATT, SNEGSKA (reference sequence). The CDR3 runs to 14 residues. Trimming cost V 6 bases and J 1 base, with 14 bases left between them.

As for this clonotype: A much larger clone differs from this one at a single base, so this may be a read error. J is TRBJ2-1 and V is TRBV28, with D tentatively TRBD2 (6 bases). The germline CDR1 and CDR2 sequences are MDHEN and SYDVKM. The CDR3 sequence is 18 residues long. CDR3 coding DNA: TGTTCCAGCGGGCGTCTAGGTAGGGACTGGGCCCCCTACAATGAGCAGTTCTTC. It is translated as CSSGRLGRDWAPYNEQFF.

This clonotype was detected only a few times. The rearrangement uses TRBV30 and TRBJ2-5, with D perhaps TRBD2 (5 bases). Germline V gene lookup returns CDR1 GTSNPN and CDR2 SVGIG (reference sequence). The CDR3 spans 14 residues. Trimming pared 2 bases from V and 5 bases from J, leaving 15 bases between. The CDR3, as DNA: TGTGCCTGGAGTACGACGGGGTCCGGGGAGACCCAGTACTTC. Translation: CAWSTTGSGETQYF.